This T cell receptor beta chain was documented in a study of T cells expressing NK-cell markers (dated by TCRdb to the early 2020s). Concerning the study at large: TCR beta-chain repertoires were profiled in sorted CD3+CD56+NKG2C+, CD3+CD56+NKG2C- and CD3+CD56-NKG2C+ T-cell subsets from eight donors. Seven of the eight sequenced donors were HCMV-seropositive and one was HCMV-seronegative. All eight donors whose samples were sequenced were randomly selected healthy volunteers, three of them men and five women. Illumina HiSeq 2000/2500, MiSeq or NextSeq was used to sequence libraries as 2 x 150 bp reads. What the study reported, not specific to this receptor: Whether the expanded NKG2C-expressing T cell clones were specific for HCMV antigens was left unclear. Those dominant clonotypes were again the most abundant among CD3+CD56-NKG2C+ cells in a handful of donors, at about 28.3-60.1%. In more than five donors, the dominant CD3+CD56+NKG2C+ clonotypes were found to rank among the top 10 CD8+ clonotypes and to make up about 1.0-7.0% of CD8+ T cells.

Sequencer: Illumina HiSeq 2000. 5'RACE template switching, by which a universal primer site and unique molecular identifiers were added, was used to make TCR beta cDNA libraries. cDNA synthesis was primed from the TCR beta constant segment, followed by two successive PCR amplification steps. The authors' analysis ran thus. MIGEC handled demultiplexing of the reads and grouping by UMI, while MiTCR was used to assemble and quantify clonotypes. Only TCR cDNA sequences supported by at least two reads were kept to exclude erroneous sequences. The tcR package was used for downstream repertoire analysis, and clonotypes were matched across fractions by CDR3 nucleotide sequence plus V segment. VDJmatch was used to annotate antigen specificity against VDJdb, with one amino acid substitution in CDR3 allowed. TCRdb reprocessed the reads, so every CDR3 protein sequence counts as one entry and DNA is not shown. In this record, the V and J calls reflect TCRdb's handling and not the investigators' own analysis. Per the sample table, the count is some 190,000 distinct CDR3 sequences. The ten biggest clones cover around 20% of the sample.

To determine HCMV serostatus, a commercial ELISA kit was used to detect HCMV-specific IgG in serum. Ficoll density gradient centrifugation was used to isolate peripheral blood mononuclear cells from blood. The germline V gene yields SGDLS for CDR1 and YYNGEE for CDR2. Including the terminal cysteine and phenylalanine, the CDR3 comprises 15 residues. No DNA accompanies this entry. A word on this clonotype: The antigen it recognizes is unknown.

The specimen sequenced was blood T cells: a sorted CD56 or NKG2C T cell subset, CD4+ or CD8+ T cells, or bulk PBMC T cells (not recorded which). The chain uses TRBV9 and TRBJ2-3; TCRdb names TRBD2, which stays unverified in the absence of DNA. This TCR was sampled from a man aged 18-70 years in good health. The CDR3 here reads CASSPSGGATDTQYF.